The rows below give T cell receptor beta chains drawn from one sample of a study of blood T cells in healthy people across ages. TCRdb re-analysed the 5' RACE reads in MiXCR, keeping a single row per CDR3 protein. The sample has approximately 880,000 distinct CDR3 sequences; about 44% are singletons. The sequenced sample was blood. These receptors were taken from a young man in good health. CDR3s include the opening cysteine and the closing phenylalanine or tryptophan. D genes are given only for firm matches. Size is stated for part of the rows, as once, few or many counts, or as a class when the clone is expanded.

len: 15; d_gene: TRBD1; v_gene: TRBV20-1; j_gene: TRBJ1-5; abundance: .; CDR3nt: TGCAGTGCTAGAGATATACAGGGGGATAATCAGCCCCAGCATTTT; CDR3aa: CSARDIQGDNQPQHF
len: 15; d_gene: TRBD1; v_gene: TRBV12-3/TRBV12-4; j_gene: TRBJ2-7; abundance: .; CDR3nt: TGTGCCAGCAGTTTCACAGGGGGCATTTCCTACGAGCAGTACTTC; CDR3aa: CASSFTGGISYEQYF
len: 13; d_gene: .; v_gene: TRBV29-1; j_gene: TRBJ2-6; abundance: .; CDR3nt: TGCAGCGTGACAGTCTCTGGGGCCAACGTCCTGACTTTC; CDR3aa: CSVTVSGANVLTF
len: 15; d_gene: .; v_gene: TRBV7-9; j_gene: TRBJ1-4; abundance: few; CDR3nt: TGTGCCAGCAGCTTAGAAGCGGGGGTGGTTGAAAAACTGTTTTTT; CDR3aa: CASSLEAGVVEKLFF
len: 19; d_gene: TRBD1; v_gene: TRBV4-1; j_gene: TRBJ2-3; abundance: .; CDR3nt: TGCGCCAGCAGCCAAACTCGACAGGGGGCAAGGCTGTCGGGAGATACGCAGTATTTT; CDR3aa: CASSQTRQGARLSGDTQYF
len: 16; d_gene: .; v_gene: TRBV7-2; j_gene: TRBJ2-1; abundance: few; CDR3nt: TGTGCCAGCAGCCCAGGGATGCAGGGCTCCTACAATGAGCAGTTCTTC; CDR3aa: CASSPGMQGSYNEQFF
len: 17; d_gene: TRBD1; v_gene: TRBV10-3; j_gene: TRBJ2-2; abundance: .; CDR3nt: TGTGTCATCAGTGAGTCGGACAGGGCCGCAAACACCGGGGAGCTGTTTTTT; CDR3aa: CVISESDRAANTGELFF
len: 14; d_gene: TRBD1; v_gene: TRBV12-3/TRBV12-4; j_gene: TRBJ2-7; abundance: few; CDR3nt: TGTGCCAGCAGTTTAACAGGGGCCCCCTACGAGCAGTACTTC; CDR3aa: CASSLTGAPYEQYF
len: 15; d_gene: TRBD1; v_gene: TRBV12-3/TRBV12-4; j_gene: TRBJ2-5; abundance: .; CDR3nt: TGTGCCTGCAGCTCACCGACAGGGGTGGGAGAGACCCAGTACTTC; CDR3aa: CACSSPTGVGETQYF
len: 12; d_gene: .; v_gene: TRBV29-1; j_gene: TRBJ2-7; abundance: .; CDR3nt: TGCAGCGTTGACGGAGGTTCCTACGAGCAGTACTTC; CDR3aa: CSVDGGSYEQYF
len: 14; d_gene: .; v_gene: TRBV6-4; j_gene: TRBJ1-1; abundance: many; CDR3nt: TGTGCCAGCAGTGCAGGGCAGGAGAACACTGAAGCTTTCTTT; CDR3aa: CASSAGQENTEAFF
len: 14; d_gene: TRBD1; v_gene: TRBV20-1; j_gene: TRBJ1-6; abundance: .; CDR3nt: TGCAGTGCTGGGGACAGGGCGAGTAATTCACCCCTCCACTTT; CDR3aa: CSAGDRASNSPLHF
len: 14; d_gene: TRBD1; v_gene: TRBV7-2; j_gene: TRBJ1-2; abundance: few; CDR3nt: TGTGCCAGCAGTTTGGGACAGTTAAACTATGGCTACACCTTC; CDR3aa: CASSLGQLNYGYTF
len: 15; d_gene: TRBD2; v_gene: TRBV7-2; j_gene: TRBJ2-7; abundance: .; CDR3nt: TGTGCCAGCAGCTTTGCGGGCGGGGGCTCCTACGAGCAGTACTTC; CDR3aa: CASSFAGGGSYEQYF
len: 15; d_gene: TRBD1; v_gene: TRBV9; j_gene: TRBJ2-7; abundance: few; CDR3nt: TGTGCCAGCAGCGTAAGTCCGGGACAGGGGTACGAGCAGTACTTC; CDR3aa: CASSVSPGQGYEQYF
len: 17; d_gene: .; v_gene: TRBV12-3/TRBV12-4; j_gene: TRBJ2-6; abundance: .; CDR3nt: TGTGCCAGCAGTTTAGCGAGCGACAGGCGGGGGGCCAACGTCCTGACTTTC; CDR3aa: CASSLASDRRGANVLTF
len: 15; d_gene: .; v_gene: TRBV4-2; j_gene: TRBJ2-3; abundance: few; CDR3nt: TGTGCCAGCAGCCAAAGTCAGGGCGTTTTGAATACGCAGTATTTT; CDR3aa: CASSQSQGVLNTQYF
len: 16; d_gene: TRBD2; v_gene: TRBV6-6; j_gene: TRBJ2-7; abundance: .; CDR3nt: TGTGCCAGCAGCCCCATCGGGCGGGAGGGCTCCTACGAGCAGTACTTC; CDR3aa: CASSPIGREGSYEQYF
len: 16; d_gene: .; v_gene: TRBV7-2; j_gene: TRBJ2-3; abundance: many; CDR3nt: TGTGCCAGCAGCCCTCATATGGGGGGAGGTTCTGATACGCAGTATTTT; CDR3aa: CASSPHMGGGSDTQYF
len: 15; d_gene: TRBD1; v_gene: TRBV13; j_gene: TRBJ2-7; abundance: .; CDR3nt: TGTGCCAGCAGCTCAACCGGGACAGGGTTCTACGAGCAGTACTTC; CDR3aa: CASSSTGTGFYEQYF
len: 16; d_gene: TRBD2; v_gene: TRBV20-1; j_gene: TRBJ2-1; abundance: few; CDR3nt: TGCAGTGCTAGACAACTAGCGGCCAGCTCCTACAATGAGCAGTTCTTC; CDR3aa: CSARQLAASSYNEQFF
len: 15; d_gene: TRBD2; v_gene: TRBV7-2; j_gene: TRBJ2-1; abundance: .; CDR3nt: TGTGCCAGCACCGGACTAGCGGGGTTACACAATGAGCAGTTCTTC; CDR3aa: CASTGLAGLHNEQFF
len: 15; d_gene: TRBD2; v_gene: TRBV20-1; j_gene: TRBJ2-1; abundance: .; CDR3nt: TGCAGTGCCCGCGGCGGGGGGGCTTCTTGGGATGAGCAGTTCTTC; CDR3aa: CSARGGGASWDEQFF
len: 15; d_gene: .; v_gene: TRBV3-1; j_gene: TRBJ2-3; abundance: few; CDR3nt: TGTGCCAGCAGCCAGCTAGCGACTAGCACAGATACGCAGTATTTT; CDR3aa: CASSQLATSTDTQYF
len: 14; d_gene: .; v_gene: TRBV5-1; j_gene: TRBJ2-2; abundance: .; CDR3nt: TGCGCCAGCACCCAGGCTTCGAACACCGGGGAGCTGTTTTTT; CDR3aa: CASTQASNTGELFF
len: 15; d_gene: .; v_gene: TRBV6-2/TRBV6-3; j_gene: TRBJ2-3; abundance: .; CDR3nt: TGTGCCAGCAGTAAGGCTGGACCCGGCACAGATACGCAGTATTTT; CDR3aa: CASSKAGPGTDTQYF
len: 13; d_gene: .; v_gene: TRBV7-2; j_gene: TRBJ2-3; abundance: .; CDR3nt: TGTGCCAGCACCGGCTTTCAAAGAGATACGCAGTATTTT; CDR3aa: CASTGFQRDTQYF
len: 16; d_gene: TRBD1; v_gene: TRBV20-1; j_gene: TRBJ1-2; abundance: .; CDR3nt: TGCAGTGCTCGAGACGATAACAGGGGGCGGATCTATGGCTACACCTTC; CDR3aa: CSARDDNRGRIYGYTF
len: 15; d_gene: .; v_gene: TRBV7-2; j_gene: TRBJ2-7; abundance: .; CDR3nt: TGTGCCAGCAGCTTAGATGCGGGATACTCCTACGAGCAGTACTTC; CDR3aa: CASSLDAGYSYEQYF
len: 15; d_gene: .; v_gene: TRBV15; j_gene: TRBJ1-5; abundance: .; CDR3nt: TGTGCCACCAGCAGAGATTCCAGGGGCAATCAGCCCCAGCATTTT; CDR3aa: CATSRDSRGNQPQHF
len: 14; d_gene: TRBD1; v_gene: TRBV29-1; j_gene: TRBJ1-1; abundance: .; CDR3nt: TGCAGCGCTACCCGACAGGGGGTCGCCCTTGAAGCTTTCTTT; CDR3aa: CSATRQGVALEAFF